This T cell receptor beta chain was profiled in a study of cytomegalovirus exposure and HLA in healthy donors. Across the study: In a later analysis, it was reported that the approximately 120 validation repertoires had been produced on the same platform as the 666 repertoires belonging to the first cohort.

TCRdb keeps only in-frame clones here, not all; method: immunoSEQ multiplex PCR. Counted here are around 120,000 clones, about 82% occurring once; the ten biggest clones make up around 5.1%. The donors were part of the validation cohort, which consisted of under 150 subjects and was separate from the first cohort of under 850 subjects. This CDR3 comprises 17 residues. The V gene end was trimmed by 4 bases and the J gene end by 4 bases; junction bases not matched to a gene: 7. Germline CDR1 and CDR2: WSHSY and SAAADI. Regarding this clone: Its antigen is currently unknown.

Overall study results and limits: A few chains tied to CMV proved CMV antigen-specific in vitro.

Sequenced sample: PBMCs. The chain combines TRBV10-2 with TRBJ2-2; 12 bases are shared with TRBD2. The clonotype originates from a man aged 18 to 35 in good health and CMV-seronegative. This CDR3 reads CASSALAGGSRTGELFF. CDR3 coding DNA: TGCGCCAGCAGTGCTCTAGCGGGGGGGTCGCGCACCGGGGAGCTGTTTTTT.